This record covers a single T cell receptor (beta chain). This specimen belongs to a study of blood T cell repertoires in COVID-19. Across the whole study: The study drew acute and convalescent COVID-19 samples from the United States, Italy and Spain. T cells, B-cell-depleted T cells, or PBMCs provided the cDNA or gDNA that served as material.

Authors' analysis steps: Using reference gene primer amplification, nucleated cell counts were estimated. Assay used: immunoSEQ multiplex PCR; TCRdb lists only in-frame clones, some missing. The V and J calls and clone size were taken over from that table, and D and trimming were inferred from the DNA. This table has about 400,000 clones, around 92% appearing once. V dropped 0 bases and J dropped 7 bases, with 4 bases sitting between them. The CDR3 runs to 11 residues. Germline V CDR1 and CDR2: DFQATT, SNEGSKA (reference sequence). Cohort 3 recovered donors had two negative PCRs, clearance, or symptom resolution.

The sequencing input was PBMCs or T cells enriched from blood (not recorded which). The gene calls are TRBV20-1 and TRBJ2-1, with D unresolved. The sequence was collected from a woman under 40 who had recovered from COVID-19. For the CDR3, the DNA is TGCAGTGCTAGAGATCGGAATGAGCAGTTCTTC. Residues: CSARDRNEQFF.